The sequence of this T cell receptor beta chain was determined in a study of regulatory T cells in long-lasting Graves disease. This clonotype was recorded at least ten times. The time point: newly diagnosed GD, antithyroid drugs for less than 3 months. RNA extracted from PBMCs served as the sequencing template. Losses at the gene ends were 3 bases for V and 7 bases for J; bases not matched to a gene: 7. Germline values: CDR1 SGHTA, CDR2 FQGNSA. CDR3 length: 14 amino acids. Sequencing libraries for TCR beta were prepared with iRepertoire HTBI primers and Arm-PCR of CDR3 regions. Each CDR3 protein gets one entry after TCRdb re-called the multiplex PCR reads with MiXCR. The sample records about 540,000 distinct CDR3 sequences, approximately 12% being singletons. These records were also assigned to another study, of T cells in Graves' hyperthyroidism and ophthalmopathy. This second report adds: First-round RT-PCR targeting the TCR CDR3 was performed with the HTBI primer set.

This receptor was taken from a man under 40 with Graves disease. The rearrangement uses TRBV7-2 and TRBJ2-7; 9 nucleotides match TRBD2. The starting material was peripheral blood mononuclear cells (PBMCs), obtained at new diagnosis, from a patient treated with antithyroid drugs. The CDR3 DNA reads as TGTGCCAGCAGCTTGAACGGACTAGCGAGAGAGCAGTACTTC. Amino acid sequence: CASSLNGLAREQYF.